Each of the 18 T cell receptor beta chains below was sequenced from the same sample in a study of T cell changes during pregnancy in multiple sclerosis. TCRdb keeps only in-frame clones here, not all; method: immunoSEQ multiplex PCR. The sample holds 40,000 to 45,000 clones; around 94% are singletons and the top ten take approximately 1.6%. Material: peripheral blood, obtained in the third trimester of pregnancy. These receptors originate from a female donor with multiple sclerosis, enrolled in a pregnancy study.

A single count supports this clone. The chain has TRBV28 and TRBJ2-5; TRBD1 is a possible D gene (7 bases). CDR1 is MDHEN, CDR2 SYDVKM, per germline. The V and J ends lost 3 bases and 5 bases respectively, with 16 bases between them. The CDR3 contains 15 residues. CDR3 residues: CASSLRQGGRETQYF. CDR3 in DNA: TGTGCCAGCAGTTTGCGCCAGGGGGGAAGGGAGACCCAGTACTTC.

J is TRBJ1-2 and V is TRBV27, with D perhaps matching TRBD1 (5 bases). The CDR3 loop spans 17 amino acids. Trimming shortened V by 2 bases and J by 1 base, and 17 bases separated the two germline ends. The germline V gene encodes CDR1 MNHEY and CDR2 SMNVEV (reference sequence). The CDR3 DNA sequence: TGTGCCAGCAGTTTAGGCCGGGGGACGGGTTTTAACTATGGCTACACCTTC. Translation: CASSLGRGTGFNYGYTF.

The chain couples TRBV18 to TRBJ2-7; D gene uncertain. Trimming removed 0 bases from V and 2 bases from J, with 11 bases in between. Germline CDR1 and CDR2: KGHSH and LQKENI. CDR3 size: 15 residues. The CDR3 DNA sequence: TGTGCCAGCTCACCACCGGGCCAAAACCCCTACGAGCAGTACTTC. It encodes CASSPPGQNPYEQYF. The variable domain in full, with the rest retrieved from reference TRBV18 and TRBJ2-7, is NAGVMQNPRHLVRRRGQEARLRCSPMKGHSHVYWYRQLPEEGLKFMVYLQKENIIDESGMPKERFSAEFPKEGPSILRIQQVVRGDSAAYFCASSPPGQNPYEQYFGPGTRLTVT.

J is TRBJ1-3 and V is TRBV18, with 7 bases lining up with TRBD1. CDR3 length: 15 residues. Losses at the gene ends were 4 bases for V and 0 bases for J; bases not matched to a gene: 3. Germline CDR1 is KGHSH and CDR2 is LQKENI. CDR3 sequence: CASSRTGDSGNTIYF. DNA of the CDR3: TGTGCCAGCTCACGAACAGGGGACTCTGGAAACACCATATATTTT.

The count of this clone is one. The CDR3 DNA sequence: TGTGCCAGCAGCTCCAGGGCCTCCTACGAGCAGTACTTC. This sequence encodes CASSSRASYEQYF. The J gene is TRBJ2-7, the V gene TRBV7-9, with a tentative D call TRBD1 (5 bases). Germline V gene lookup returns CDR1 SEHNR and CDR2 FQNEAQ (reference sequence). V was cut by 4 bases and J by 0 bases, with 7 bases left in between. This CDR3 is 13 amino acids long.

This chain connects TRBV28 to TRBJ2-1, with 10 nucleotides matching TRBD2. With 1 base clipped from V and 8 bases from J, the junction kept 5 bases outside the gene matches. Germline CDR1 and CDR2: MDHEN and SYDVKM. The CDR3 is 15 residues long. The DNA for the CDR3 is TGTGCCAGCAGTTTATCCAGCGGGAGGGCCTATGAGCAGTTCTTC. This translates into CASSLSSGRAYEQFF. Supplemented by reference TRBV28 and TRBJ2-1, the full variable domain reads DVKVTQSSRYLVKRTGEKVFLECVQDMDHENMFWYRQDPGLGLRLIYFSYDVKMKEKGDIPEGYSVSREKKERFSLILESASTNQTSMYLCASSLSSGRAYEQFFGPGTRLTVL.

The CDR3 region has the DNA TGTGCCAGCAGCTTCCTTTCTAGCGGGAACTCCTTAGAGACCCAGTACTTC. Protein: CASSFLSSGNSLETQYF. The chain couples TRBV13 to TRBJ2-5, with 9 bases identical to TRBD2. The J segment lost 4 bases and the V segment lost 3 bases, leaving 12 bases of the junction unmatched. The germline gives CDR1 PRHDT, CDR2 FYEKMQ (reference sequence). CDR3 length: 17 amino acids.

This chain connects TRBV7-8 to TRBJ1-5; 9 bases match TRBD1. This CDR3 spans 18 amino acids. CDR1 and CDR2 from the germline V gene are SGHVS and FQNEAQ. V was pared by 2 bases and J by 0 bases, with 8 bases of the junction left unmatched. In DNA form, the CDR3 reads TGTGCCAGCAGCTTACGGGGGACAGGGCTTGATAGCAATCAGCCCCAGCATTTT. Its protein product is CASSLRGTGLDSNQPQHF.

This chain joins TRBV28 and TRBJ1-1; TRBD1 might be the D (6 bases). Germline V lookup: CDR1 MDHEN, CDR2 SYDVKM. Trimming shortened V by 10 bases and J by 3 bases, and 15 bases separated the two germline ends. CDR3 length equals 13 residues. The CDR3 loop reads CAILQGGYTEAFF. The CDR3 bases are TGTGCCATACTACAGGGCGGATACACTGAAGCTTTCTTT.

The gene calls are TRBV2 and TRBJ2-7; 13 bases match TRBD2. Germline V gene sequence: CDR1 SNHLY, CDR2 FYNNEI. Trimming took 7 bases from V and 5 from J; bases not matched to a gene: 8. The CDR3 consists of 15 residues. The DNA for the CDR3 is TGTGCCAGCACCCGAGAGGGACTAGCGGGGAACGAGCAGTACTTC. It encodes CASTREGLAGNEQYF.

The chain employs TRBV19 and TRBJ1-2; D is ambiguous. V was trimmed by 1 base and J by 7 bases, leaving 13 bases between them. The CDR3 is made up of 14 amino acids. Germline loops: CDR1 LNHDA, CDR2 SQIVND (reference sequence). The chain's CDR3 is CASSIVGGLGGYTF. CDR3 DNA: TGTGCCAGTAGTATAGTAGGAGGTCTTGGTGGCTACACCTTC.

For the CDR3, the DNA is TGTGCCAGCAGCTTAACTGGCCGTAAAGCTTTCTTT. It is translated as CASSLTGRKAFF. This chain uses TRBV7-3 with TRBJ1-1; D ambiguous. Per germline, CDR1 SGHTA and CDR2 FQGTGA. V dropped 0 bases and J dropped 9 bases, with 8 bases sitting between them. The CDR3 extends over 12 amino acids.

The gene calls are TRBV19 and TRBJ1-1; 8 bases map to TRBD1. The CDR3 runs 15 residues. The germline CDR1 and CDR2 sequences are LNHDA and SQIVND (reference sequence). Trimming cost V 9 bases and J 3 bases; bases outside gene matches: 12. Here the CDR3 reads CASIPRGLVYTEAFF. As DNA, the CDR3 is TGTGCCAGCATTCCCAGGGGGCTGGTGTACACTGAAGCTTTCTTT. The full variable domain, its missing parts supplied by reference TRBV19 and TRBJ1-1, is DGGITQSPKYLFRKEGQNVTLSCEQNLNHDAMYWYRQDPGQGLRLIYYSQIVNDFQKGDIAEGYSVSREKKESFPLTVTSAQKNPTAFYLCASIPRGLVYTEAFFGQGTRLTVV.

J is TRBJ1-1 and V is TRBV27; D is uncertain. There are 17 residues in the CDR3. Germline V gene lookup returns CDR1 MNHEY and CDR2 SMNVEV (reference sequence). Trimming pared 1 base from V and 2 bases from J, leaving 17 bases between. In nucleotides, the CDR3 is TGTGCCAGCAGTTTATGGGCCACAGATAAATTCAACACTGAAGCTTTCTTT. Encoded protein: CASSLWATDKFNTEAFF.

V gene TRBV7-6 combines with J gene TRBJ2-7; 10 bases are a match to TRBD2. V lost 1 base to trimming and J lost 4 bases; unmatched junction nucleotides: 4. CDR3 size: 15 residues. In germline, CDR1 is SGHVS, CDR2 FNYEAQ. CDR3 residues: CASSLETSGFYEQYF. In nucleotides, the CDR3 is TGTGCCAGCAGCTTAGAGACTAGCGGGTTTTACGAGCAGTACTTC.

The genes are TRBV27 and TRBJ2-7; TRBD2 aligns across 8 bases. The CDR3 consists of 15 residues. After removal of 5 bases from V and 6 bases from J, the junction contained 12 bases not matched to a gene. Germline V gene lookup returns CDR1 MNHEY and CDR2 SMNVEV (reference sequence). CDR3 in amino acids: CASSLFGLARSEQYF. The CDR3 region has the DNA TGTGCCAGCAGTCTCTTCGGACTAGCAAGATCCGAGCAGTACTTC.

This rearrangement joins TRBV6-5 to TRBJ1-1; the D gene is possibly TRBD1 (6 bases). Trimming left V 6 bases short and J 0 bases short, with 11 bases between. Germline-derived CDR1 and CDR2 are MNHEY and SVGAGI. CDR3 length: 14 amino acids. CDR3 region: CASREDRMNTEAFF. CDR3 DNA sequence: TGTGCCAGCAGAGAGGACAGAATGAACACTGAAGCTTTCTTT.

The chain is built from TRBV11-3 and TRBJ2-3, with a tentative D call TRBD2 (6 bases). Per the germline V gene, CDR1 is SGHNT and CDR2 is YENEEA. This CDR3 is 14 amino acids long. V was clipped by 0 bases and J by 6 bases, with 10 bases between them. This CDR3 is CASSLELASDTQYF. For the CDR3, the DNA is TGTGCCAGCAGCTTAGAACTAGCTTCTGATACGCAGTATTTT.